This T cell receptor beta chain was recorded in a study of neurological immune-mediated disorders. Using its own MiXCR run on the 5' RACE reads, TCRdb lists one record per CDR3 protein. This table holds about 65,000 distinct CDR3 sequences, about 4% found once. The V gene end was trimmed by 3 bases and the J gene end by 7 bases; junction bases not matched to a gene: 8. CDR1 SGHTA and CDR2 FQGNSA come from the germline V gene. The CDR3 is made up of 16 amino acids. This clonotype has just a few counts. As yet, its antigen is unknown. PBMCs stored at -80 C, 2 million in total, were the source of the unsorted libraries. Notes on the study in general: Private repertoires in all groups were suggested by the finding that expanded clones across subjects shared no CDR3 amino acid sequences. Phylogenetic grouping assigned the repertoires of 18 of 34 multiple sclerosis patients to a single related-CDR3 cluster, which may represent a signature.

Sequencing used PBMCs. The source of this sequence is a man aged 50 or older with multiple sclerosis. This sequence joins TRBV7-2 and TRBJ1-6, with TRBD1 matching 8 bases. The CDR3 spells CASSFLPDRENSPLHF. The CDR3 DNA sequence: TGTGCCAGCAGCTTTCTCCCGGACAGGGAGAATTCACCCCTCCACTTT. The complete variable domain, with remaining parts taken from reference TRBV7-2 and TRBJ1-6, reads GAGVSQSPSNKVTEKGKDVELRCDPISGHTALYWYRQSLGQGLEFLIYFQGNSAPDKSGLPSDRFSAERTGGSVSTLTIQRTQQEDSAVYLCASSFLPDRENSPLHFGNGTRLTVT.